A single T cell receptor (beta chain) is shown here with its context. The sample comes from a study of radiation and T cells in renal cell carcinoma. Repertoires were generated with immunoSEQ multiplex PCR, while TCRdb's copy carries only in-frame clones and drops some. The sample includes 15,000 or so clones, about two thirds of them seen just once. From germline, CDR1 is SGHVS and CDR2 FQNEAQ. This CDR3 region has 13 residues. Trimming shortened V by 7 bases and J by 7 bases, and 17 bases separated the two germline ends. This sample's treatment: treatment-naive control, cytoreductive nephrectomy. The chain combines TRBV7-8 with TRBJ2-7; D may match TRBD1 or TRBD2 (6 bases each). The TCR sequence derives from a man aged 55 to 69 with renal cell carcinoma. This sample comprised tumor tissue, obtained from a patient whose treatment was nephrectomy without radiotherapy. CDR3 region: CASTPLEGGEQYF. The DNA for the CDR3 is TGTGCCAGCACCCCTCTGGAGGGGGGAGAGCAGTACTTC.